The text below deals with one T cell receptor beta chain. In its sample, this clonotype was seen a few times. Its binding antigen is unknown. Base-call qualities are not available, and no considerably larger clone is one nucleotide away. This record belongs to a study of T cell repertoires in cytomegalovirus infection (dated by TCRdb to about 2019). Study-level background: Alongside well-studied HLA-B-restricted epitopes, the peptide stimulations were aimed at recently identified HLA-C-restricted CMV epitopes, whose presentation resists viral immunomodulation. Because public TCR beta signatures pointed to carriage of CMV infection together with the matching HLA type, the HLA type of each donor mattered for the analysis. Results and caveats for the whole study, not just this receptor: The ex vivo response was dominated by HLA-C-restricted CMV-specific TCR beta clonotypes, which also provided the single most frequent clonotype in two of eight donors. Carriers of CMV infection plus the relevant HLA type were discriminated by the cumulative frequency of public TCR beta family members in the study cohort and in an independent approximately 340-donor cohort.

Trimming at the junction amounts to 2 bases on V and 5 bases on J, and the germline ends lie 9 bases apart. Via the germline V gene (reference sequence), CDR1 is SEHNR and CDR2 FQNEAQ. The CDR3 contains 13 residues, cysteine and phenylalanine counted. This entry keeps only the CDR3 DNA: 39 bases, framed from base 1. The sample was run on an Illumina HiSeq 1500. TCRdb ran its own pipeline on the public reads, namely fastp trimming at Q25 and MiXCR clone calling, and kept in-frame beta chains. Identical CDR3 protein sequences are pooled into one entry, listed with their most common genes and DNA. Here the sample has 50,000 to 60,000 distinct CDR3 sequences; 15% to 20% occur a single time. Roughly 78% of the sample is taken by the ten largest. The label giving this sample's treatment or condition can be read as: in vitro stimulation with specific CMV peptide epitopes to enrich CMV-specific T cells.

The chain joins TRBV7-9 to TRBJ1-1; TRBD1 is a possible D gene, resting on 5 matching bases. Here the sequenced sample was CD8+ T cells from cultured PBMCs, taken from culture after CMV antigen stimulation. This clonotype originated in a human donor in good health (CMV status not recorded). Some clones in this sample may be carry-over from other donors' samples. The DNA sequence is as follows: TGTGCCAGCAGCTTACCGGGGGAGACTGAAGCTTTCTTT. Translation gives CASSLPGETEAFF.